Below are 10 T cell receptor beta chains sequenced from a single sample in a study of blood T cells in healthy people across ages. Primers used in a second PCR of roughly 7 to 11 cycles were a sample-barcoded 5' primer and a J-beta primer mix. One entry per CDR3 protein results from TCRdb running MiXCR on the 5' RACE reads. The sample shows about 760,000 distinct CDR3 sequences, approximately 25% of them seen only once. The sample was also linked to a second study, of T cells of mothers and their children.

The specimen was blood. The receptors stem from a boy aged 5-17 years in good health.

The rearrangement uses TRBV2 and TRBJ2-3; D gene unclear. V lost 4 bases and J 1 base, leaving 9 bases between the germline ends. This CDR3 contains 14 residues. Germline V CDR1 and CDR2: SNHLY, FYNNEI. In DNA form, the CDR3 reads TGTGCCAGCAGTGGATCGGATGGCACAGATACGCAGTATTTT. This encodes CASSGSDGTDTQYF.

This clonotype has a handful of counts. The genes are TRBV12-3 or TRBV12-4 and TRBJ2-5, with 8 bases matching TRBD2. Near its end, the DNA agrees better with TRBJ2-1, so the J call may be wrong. The length of the CDR3 is 14 residues. CDR3 coding DNA: TGTGCCAGCAGTTTAGTGGGACTAGTGGATGAGCAGTTCTTC. The encoded protein is CASSLVGLVDEQFF.

CDR3 DNA: TGCGCCAGCAGCTTGACGAGCGGGGGGGCGGTCAATGAGCAGTTCTTC. Translating it yields CASSLTSGGAVNEQFF. The gene calls are TRBV5-1 and TRBJ2-1, with TRBD2 matching 10 bases. The junction had 7 bases not matched to a gene; V was cut back by 1 base and J by 6 bases. The length of the CDR3 is 16 residues. Looked up from germline, CDR1 is SGHRS and CDR2 is YFSETQ.

About this clonotype itself: Being one base from a much bigger clone, this may be a read error. This chain links TRBV4-1 with TRBJ2-1, with TRBD2 identical over 13 bases. Germline loops: CDR1 MGHRA, CDR2 YSYEKL. The CDR3 loop spans 16 amino acids. The CDR3 reads CVSSPRTSGSNNEQFF. CDR3 nucleotides: TGCGTCAGCAGCCCGCGGACTAGCGGGAGTAATAATGAGCAGTTCTTC.

The chain links TRBV6-2 or TRBV6-3 to TRBJ2-5, with TRBD2 matching over 16 bases. Germline V lookup: CDR1 MNHEY, CDR2 SVGEGT. Trimming at V came to 2 bases and at J to 0 bases, leaving 9 bases not matched to a gene. This CDR3 region has 20 residues. This chain's CDR3 is CASSYPGTSGGALNQETQYF. The CDR3 DNA reads TGTGCCAGCAGTTACCCCGGGACTAGCGGGGGGGCCCTCAACCAAGAGACCCAGTACTTC.

This clonotype came up a few times. J is TRBJ2-7 and V is TRBV29-1; D is perhaps TRBD2 (5 bases). The V gene lost 1 base and the J gene lost 4 bases, with 11 bases spanning the gap. Germline V gene lookup returns CDR1 SQVTM and CDR2 ANQGSEA. The CDR3 totals 13 residues. Written as DNA, the CDR3 is TGCAGCGTTGAAGGGGAGTACCAATACGAGCAGTACTTC. Protein product: CSVEGEYQYEQYF.

The chain employs TRBV29-1 and TRBJ1-4; D unclear. Per the germline V gene, CDR1 is SQVTM and CDR2 is ANQGSEA. The CDR3 sequence is 13 residues long. The ends were cut back, 4 bases at V and 2 bases at J, with 8 bases in the middle. The CDR3 bases are TGCAGCGTTGGCGGGGTTACTAATGAAAAACTGTTTTTT. As protein: CSVGGVTNEKLFF.

The chain combines TRBV20-1 with TRBJ1-2; D is ambiguous. CDR3 length: 14 residues. V was cut by 2 bases and J by 2 bases, with 12 bases left in between. Looked up from germline, CDR1 is DFQATT and CDR2 is SNEGSKA (reference sequence). The DNA for the CDR3 is TGCAGTGCTAGAAGTTTGAACAGAAACTATGGCTACACCTTC. The encoded protein is CSARSLNRNYGYTF.

The gene calls are TRBV4-1 and TRBJ2-7; 7 nucleotides match TRBD1. Germline trimming cut 3 bases from V and 3 bases from J; bases unmatched to any gene: 8. The CDR3 loop spans 15 amino acids. Germline-derived CDR1 and CDR2 are MGHRA and YSYEKL. CDR3 protein: CASSHSGTANYEQYF. CDR3 nucleotides: TGCGCCAGCAGCCACTCCGGGACAGCAAACTACGAGCAGTACTTC.

The chain recombines TRBV7-9 with TRBJ1-5; 9 nucleotides match TRBD1. CDR1 and CDR2 from the germline V gene are SEHNR and FQNEAQ (reference sequence). V shed 4 bases, J shed 8 bases, and the junction held 6 bases outside the gene matches. The CDR3 extends over 14 amino acids. The CDR3 bases are TGTGCCAGCAGCTCGGACAGGGGTATGGAGCCCCAGCATTTT. Amino acids: CASSSDRGMEPQHF.